The 19 T cell receptor beta chains reported below all come from one sample, sequenced in a study of CXCR3-negative and CXCR3-positive naive CD8 T cells. Study-level findings and limits: When CXCR3-positive naive cells were set against CXCR3-negative naive cells, the former had more hydrophobic TRB CDR3s.

What these receptors recognize is not known. In preparing the TRB cDNA libraries, 5' RACE with UMI labels was used. TCRdb derives one entry per CDR3 protein from the 5' RACE reads, leaving out DNA. The sample totals approximately 90,000 distinct CDR3 sequences. Sequenced material: naive CXCR3+ CD8+ T cells from blood. Subset given: CD45RO-CCR7+CD27+CD95- naive CD8+ T cells expressing CXCR3 (TNR3+). Receptors originate from a human donor in good health. Some clones in this sample may be carry-over from other donors' samples.

This chain uses TRBV5-1 with TRBJ2-7; TCRdb's D call of TRBD2 is untestable without DNA. CDR1 is SGHRS and CDR2 is YFSETQ in the germline V gene. The CDR3 extends over 16 amino acids. CDR3 loop: CASSLSPSDRSYEQYF.

The V call is TRBV7-9, the J call TRBJ1-2; TCRdb proposes TRBD1, but this gene call is untestable without DNA. This CDR3 contains 14 residues. Germline V lookup: CDR1 SEHNR, CDR2 FQNEAQ (reference sequence). The CDR3 spells CASSPGQAAYGYTF.

This chain joins TRBV20-1 and TRBJ2-5; TCRdb proposes TRBD2, but this gene call is untestable without DNA. Germline loops: CDR1 DFQATT, CDR2 SNEGSKA (reference sequence). This CDR3 region has 17 residues. CDR3 sequence reads: CSARWFREGRGQETQYF.

The rearrangement joins TRBV27 to TRBJ2-7; with no DNA, the TCRdb D assignment of TRBD1 cannot be verified. The CDR3 is 15 residues long. Germline V CDR1 and CDR2: MNHEY, SMNVEV (reference sequence). The CDR3 loop is CASSSTRVLVHEQYF.

This chain joins TRBV4-1 and TRBJ1-2; lacking DNA, the TRBD1 call made by TCRdb goes unchecked. The CDR3 sequence is 16 residues long. The germline CDR1 and CDR2 sequences are MGHRA and YSYEKL. Here the CDR3 reads CASSQDDVLTNYGYTF.

The chain has TRBV20-1 and TRBJ2-2; lacking DNA, the TRBD2 call made by TCRdb goes unchecked. Germline V gives CDR1 DFQATT, CDR2 SNEGSKA (reference sequence). The CDR3 contains 13 residues. CDR3 sequence reads: CSALDGSAGELFF.

The chain carries TRBV29-1 and TRBJ2-7. Germline V gives CDR1 SQVTM, CDR2 ANQGSEA. This CDR3 contains 12 residues. This CDR3 is CSAQFSSYEQYF.

This chain uses TRBV23-1 with TRBJ2-7; with no DNA, the TCRdb D assignment of TRBD2 cannot be verified. TRBV23-1 is recorded as an ORF, its role being uncertain. The CDR3 runs to 18 residues. CDR3 protein: CASTPRSSGSRSSYEQYF.

The chain combines TRBV5-1 with TRBJ1-2; there is no DNA to check the TCRdb D call of TRBD1. Germline CDR1 is SGHRS and CDR2 is YFSETQ. This CDR3 is built from 13 residues. CDR3 amino acids: CASSISGFGGYTF. Together with reference TRBV5-1 and TRBJ1-2, the CDR3 gives the full variable domain: KAGVTQTPRYLIKTRGQQVTLSCSPISGHRSVSWYQQTPGQGLQFLFEYFSETQRNKGNFPGRFSGRQFSNSRSEMNVSTLELGDSALYLCASSISGFGGYTFGSGTRLTVV.

The chain has TRBV29-1 and TRBJ2-3; TCRdb designates TRBD1, a call that cannot be tested without DNA. Looked up from germline, CDR1 is SQVTM and CDR2 is ANQGSEA. The CDR3 has 14 residues. This CDR3 is CSVRGQDLADTQYF.

The rearrangement uses TRBV7-9 and TRBJ1-6; TCRdb picks TRBD1, but there is no DNA to check that call. This CDR3 is 16 amino acids long. Germline loops: CDR1 SEHNR, CDR2 FQNEAQ (reference sequence). The CDR3 spells CASSLGAKSYNSPLHF.

V and J are TRBV4-1 and TRBJ1-2. The CDR3 has 14 amino acids. CDR1 and CDR2 from the germline V gene are MGHRA and YSYEKL. The CDR3 sequence: CASSQVVTNYGYTF.

V usage is TRBV15 and J usage is TRBJ2-3; TCRdb's assignment of TRBD2 cannot be checked, as there is no DNA. The germline V gene encodes CDR1 LNHNV and CDR2 YYDKDF (reference sequence). The CDR3 contains 18 residues. The CDR3 reads CATTGYRMKREKADTQYF.

J is TRBJ2-1 and V is TRBV3-1. The CDR3 has 14 residues. Germline V gene data show CDR1 as LGHDT and CDR2 as YNNKEL (reference sequence). CDR3: CASSRSGSLNEQFF.

Here the CDR3 reads CASSLVVVRGEQFF. The chain is built from TRBV5-1 and TRBJ2-1. The CDR3 runs 14 residues. In germline, CDR1 is SGHRS, CDR2 YFSETQ. The variable domain in full, completed from reference TRBV5-1 and TRBJ2-1, reads KAGVTQTPRYLIKTRGQQVTLSCSPISGHRSVSWYQQTPGQGLQFLFEYFSETQRNKGNFPGRFSGRQFSNSRSEMNVSTLELGDSALYLCASSLVVVRGEQFFGPGTRLTVL.

The chain links TRBV6-2 or TRBV6-3 to TRBJ2-7; TCRdb proposes TRBD1, but this gene call is untestable without DNA. The CDR3 loop spans 16 amino acids. Germline values: CDR1 MNHEY, CDR2 SVGEGT. This CDR3 is CASSYPPATGAWEQYF.

J is TRBJ1-1 and V is TRBV3-1; TCRdb calls TRBD1, which cannot be checked without DNA. The germline V gene has CDR1 LGHDT and CDR2 YNNKEL (reference sequence). The CDR3 runs 14 residues. The CDR3 sequence: CASSQETGNTEAFF.

This rearrangement joins TRBV6-5 to TRBJ2-1; the TCRdb call, TRBD2, lacks DNA for checking. Germline V gene sequence: CDR1 MNHEY, CDR2 SVGAGI. The CDR3 runs 16 residues. CDR3 loop: CASSYSAGGLYNEQFF.

J is TRBJ1-1 and V is TRBV7-9; TCRdb selects TRBD1, and the lack of DNA leaves this call unchecked. Germline CDR1 and CDR2: SEHNR and FQNEAQ (reference sequence). The CDR3 totals 15 residues. The chain's CDR3 is CASSSTGGLNTEAFF.